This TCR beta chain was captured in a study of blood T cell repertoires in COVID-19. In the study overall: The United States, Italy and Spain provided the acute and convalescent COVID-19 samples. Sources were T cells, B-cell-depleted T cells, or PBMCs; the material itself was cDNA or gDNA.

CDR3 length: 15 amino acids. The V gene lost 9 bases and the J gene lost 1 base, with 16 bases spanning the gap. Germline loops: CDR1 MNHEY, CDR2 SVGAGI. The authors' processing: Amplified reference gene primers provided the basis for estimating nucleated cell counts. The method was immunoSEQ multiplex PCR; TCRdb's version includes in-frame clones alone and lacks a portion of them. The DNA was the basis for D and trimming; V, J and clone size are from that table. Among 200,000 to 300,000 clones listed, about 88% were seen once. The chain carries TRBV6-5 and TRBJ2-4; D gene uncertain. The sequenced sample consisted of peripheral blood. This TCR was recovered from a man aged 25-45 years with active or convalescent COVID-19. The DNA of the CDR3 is TGTGCCAGTAGCCCCACTCCGCTGGCCAAAAACATTCAGTACTTC. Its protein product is CASSPTPLAKNIQYF.